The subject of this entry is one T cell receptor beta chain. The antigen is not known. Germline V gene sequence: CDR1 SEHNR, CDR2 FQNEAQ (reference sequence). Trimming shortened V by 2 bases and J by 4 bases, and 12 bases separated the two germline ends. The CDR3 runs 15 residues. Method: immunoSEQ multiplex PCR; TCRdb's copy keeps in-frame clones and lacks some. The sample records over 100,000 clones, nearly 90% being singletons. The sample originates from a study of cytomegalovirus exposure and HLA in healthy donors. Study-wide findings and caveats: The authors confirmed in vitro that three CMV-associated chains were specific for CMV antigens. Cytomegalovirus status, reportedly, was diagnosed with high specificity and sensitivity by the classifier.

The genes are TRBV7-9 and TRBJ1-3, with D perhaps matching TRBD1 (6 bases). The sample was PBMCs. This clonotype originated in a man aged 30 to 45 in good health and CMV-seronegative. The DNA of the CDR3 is TGTGCCAGCAGCTTATTGGCAGGGGACGGAAACACCATATATTTT. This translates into CASSLLAGDGNTIYF.